Below, 29 T cell receptor beta chains from the same sample are listed, as sequenced in a study of T cells in Graves' hyperthyroidism and ophthalmopathy. TCR beta CDR3 regions were amplified from RNA transcripts. TCR CDR3 regions were first amplified by RT-PCR with HTBI primers. TCRdb itself ran the multiplex PCR reads through MiXCR, one entry per CDR3 protein. Counted here are some 440,000 distinct CDR3 sequences, around a sixth occurring once; the ten biggest clones make up 13% to 15%. Sequences were obtained from blood. The receptors here all came from a woman aged 18-29 years with Graves' hyperthyroidism.

This clonotype came up many times. This rearrangement joins TRBV11-2 to TRBJ2-2; 12 bases are shared with TRBD2. V lost 1 base and J lost 5; bases outside the gene matches: 5. CDR3 length equals 17 residues. Germline values: CDR1 SGHAT, CDR2 FQNNGV. This CDR3 reads CASSLVLAGGVTGELFF. The CDR3 DNA reads TGTGCCAGCAGCTTAGTACTAGCGGGGGGAGTAACCGGGGAGCTGTTTTTT.

This clonotype was found many times. This CDR3 reads CASSLWGGLAGTDTQYF. The CDR3 bases are TGTGCCAGCAGTTTATGGGGGGGCCTAGCGGGGACAGATACGCAGTATTTT. V gene TRBV28 combines with J gene TRBJ2-3, with 9 positions matching TRBD2. With 0 bases clipped from V and 3 bases from J, the junction kept 7 bases outside the gene matches. CDR3 length: 17 residues. Germline loops: CDR1 MDHEN, CDR2 SYDVKM.

This clonotype has ten or more counts. The chain couples TRBV3-1 to TRBJ2-5; maybe TRBD2 (5 bases). V lost 6 bases and J lost 5, with 16 bases in between. Looked up from germline, CDR1 is LGHDT and CDR2 is YNNKEL (reference sequence). The CDR3 is 14 amino acids. The CDR3 DNA reads as TGTGCCAGCAGTCACTCCCGCGGGCGGGAGACCCAGTACTTC. It specifies CASSHSRGRETQYF.

The table lists this clonotype with a few counts. CDR3 region: CASSHQRVSGSSYNEQFF. The CDR3, as DNA: TGTGCCAGCAGCCACCAGCGGGTTAGCGGGAGCTCCTACAATGAGCAGTTCTTC. The gene calls are TRBV11-2 and TRBJ2-1; 9 bases are shared with TRBD2. Germline loops: CDR1 SGHAT, CDR2 FQNNGV. V was pared by 5 bases and J by 0 bases, with 11 bases of the junction left unmatched. The CDR3 is made up of 18 amino acids.

This clonotype was found many times. The J gene is TRBJ2-7, the V gene TRBV24-1, with no clear D. This CDR3 spans 13 amino acids. V lost 1 base and J 4 bases, leaving 7 bases between the germline ends. Germline values: CDR1 KGHDR, CDR2 SFDVKD. The CDR3 here is CATSDLGAYEQYF. The CDR3 nucleotides read TGTGCCACCAGTGATTTAGGAGCTTACGAGCAGTACTTC.

The gene calls are TRBV9 and TRBJ1-1; the match to TRBD1 covers 7 bases. The germline V gene encodes CDR1 SGDLS and CDR2 YYNGEE. The CDR3 extends over 15 amino acids. Trimming cost V 2 bases and J 1 base; bases outside gene matches: 5. This CDR3 reads CASSVQGGQNTEAFF. CDR3 coding DNA: TGTGCCAGCAGCGTCCAGGGGGGCCAGAACACTGAAGCTTTCTTT.

This clonotype has a handful of counts. The rearrangement uses TRBV4-2 and TRBJ1-3; 7 bases match TRBD1. CDR1 and CDR2 from the germline V gene are LGHNA and YNFKEQ. The CDR3 has 16 residues. The J segment lost 0 bases and the V segment lost 3 bases, leaving 5 bases of the junction unmatched. CDR3: CASSQKRDSSGNTIYF. The CDR3 DNA sequence: TGTGCCAGCAGCCAGAAAAGGGACAGCTCTGGAAACACCATATATTTT.

V is TRBV7-9 and J is TRBJ2-5; 11 bases fit TRBD1. J lost 5 bases, V lost 3 bases, and 8 bases had no gene match. The CDR3 is 16 residues long. Per germline, CDR1 SEHNR and CDR2 FQNEAQ (reference sequence). Here the CDR3 reads CASSFRTGGFFETQYF. CDR3 nucleotides: TGTGCCAGCAGCTTCCGGACAGGGGGCTTCTTTGAGACCCAGTACTTC. The full variable domain, in which reference TRBV7-9 and TRBJ2-5 provide the parts outside the CDR3, is DTGVSQNPRHKITKRGQNVTFRCDPISEHNRLYWYRQTLGQGPEFLTYFQNEAQLEKSRLLSDRFSAERPKGSFSTLEIQRTEQGDSAMYLCASSFRTGGFFETQYFGPGTRLLVL.

Ten or more counts support this clonotype. The rearrangement uses TRBV20-1 and TRBJ2-5; 7 positions agree with TRBD2. The germline V gene encodes CDR1 DFQATT and CDR2 SNEGSKA (reference sequence). This CDR3 contains 14 residues. After removal of 0 bases from V and 4 bases from J, the junction contained 5 bases not matched to a gene. CDR3 loop: CSARDGEGLETQYF. The CDR3, as DNA: TGCAGTGCTAGAGATGGGGAGGGTCTAGAGACCCAGTACTTC.

The sample holds many counts of this clonotype. CDR3 coding DNA: TGTGCCACCAGCAGACAGGGAGGGGATCAGCCCCAGCATTTT. It translates to CATSRQGGDQPQHF. The genes are TRBV15 and TRBJ1-5, with a weak D call TRBD1 (5 bases). Germline-derived CDR1 and CDR2 are LNHNV and YYDKDF (reference sequence). V lost 2 bases and J lost 5, with 10 bases in between. This CDR3 region has 14 residues.

The rearrangement joins TRBV20-1 to TRBJ1-3; 7 bases match TRBD1. The CDR3 totals 11 residues. Germline trimming cut 7 bases from V and 4 bases from J; bases unmatched to any gene: 1. Germline CDR1 and CDR2: DFQATT and SNEGSKA (reference sequence). CDR3 loop: CSGGQGNTIYF. The CDR3, as DNA: TGCAGTGGGGGACAGGGAAACACCATATATTTT.

The rearrangement links TRBV7-2 to TRBJ1-5; a weak D match, TRBD1 (5 bases). Germline loops: CDR1 SGHTA, CDR2 FQGNSA. Deletions cut 1 base from V and 5 bases from J, with 12 bases between. The CDR3 has 15 amino acids. CDR3: CASSLVGTEDQPQHF. In DNA form, the CDR3 reads TGTGCCAGCAGCTTAGTCGGGACCGAAGATCAGCCCCAGCATTTT. Variable domain in full (rest from reference TRBV7-2 and TRBJ1-5): GAGVSQSPSNKVTEKGKDVELRCDPISGHTALYWYRQSLGQGLEFLIYFQGNSAPDKSGLPSDRFSAERTGGSVSTLTIQRTQQEDSAVYLCASSLVGTEDQPQHFGDGTRLSIL.

This clonotype has ten or more counts. The gene calls are TRBV28 and TRBJ1-2, with D tentatively TRBD1 (6 bases). V shed 6 bases and J shed 8 bases, with 19 bases lying between them. The CDR3 contains 14 residues. Germline-derived CDR1 and CDR2 are MDHEN and SYDVKM. CDR3 nucleotides: TGTGCCAGCAGCTTTGCGAACAGGGTCGGGGGCTACACCTTC. As protein: CASSFANRVGGYTF.

Many counts were recorded for this clonotype. The gene calls are TRBV28 and TRBJ2-1; the D gene is possibly TRBD2 (7 bases). Germline V gene data show CDR1 as MDHEN and CDR2 as SYDVKM. Deletions cut 8 bases from V and 6 bases from J, with 20 bases between. The CDR3 covers 15 residues. DNA for the CDR3: TGTGCCAGCTGGAGCGACGGACTAGGGGGCAATGAGCAGTTCTTC. Translation: CASWSDGLGGNEQFF.

There are many counts of this clonotype. This chain joins TRBV7-2 and TRBJ2-7; 7 bases are shared with TRBD2. The CDR3 length is 16 residues. Trimming removed 3 bases from V and 3 bases from J; junction bases left unmatched: 11. CDR1 SGHTA and CDR2 FQGNSA come from the germline V gene. The chain's CDR3 is CASSFPASERGYEQYF. The CDR3 bases are TGTGCCAGCAGCTTTCCCGCGAGCGAGCGGGGCTACGAGCAGTACTTC.

V and J are TRBV28 and TRBJ2-1; TRBD2 might be the D (6 bases). The length of the CDR3 is 15 residues. Germline CDR1 and CDR2: MDHEN and SYDVKM. Trimming stripped 1 base from V and 7 bases from J, with 14 bases between. CDR3 sequence reads: CASSLSGSGKNEQFF. The DNA of the CDR3 is TGTGCCAGCAGTTTATCCGGGAGTGGGAAGAATGAGCAGTTCTTC. Filled out from reference TRBV28 and TRBJ2-1, the complete variable domain reads DVKVTQSSRYLVKRTGEKVFLECVQDMDHENMFWYRQDPGLGLRLIYFSYDVKMKEKGDIPEGYSVSREKKERFSLILESASTNQTSMYLCASSLSGSGKNEQFFGPGTRLTVL.

The CDR3 reads CASSQDPRRGNTIYF. The CDR3 DNA is TGCGCCAGCAGCCAAGATCCCAGGCGTGGAAACACCATATATTTT. V is TRBV4-1 and J is TRBJ1-3; D unresolved. Trimming took off 0 bases at V and 3 bases at J, with 9 bases between the two ends. The CDR3 loop spans 15 amino acids. Germline V gives CDR1 MGHRA, CDR2 YSYEKL.

The rearrangement uses TRBV19 and TRBJ2-3; 9 bases are shared with TRBD1. Germline CDR1 LNHDA, CDR2 SQIVND (reference sequence). This CDR3 comprises 15 residues. J gave up 7 bases and V 7 bases, and 12 bases lay outside the gene matches. The DNA of the CDR3 is TGTGCCAGTAAAACAGGGGGCGCGATGGCCCATACGCAGTATTTT. Its protein product is CASKTGGAMAHTQYF.

The chain carries TRBV4-3 and TRBJ1-3; TRBD1 might be the D (5 bases). The V gene lost 1 base and the J gene lost 0 bases, with 10 bases spanning the gap. The CDR3 spans 16 residues. CDR1 is LGHNA and CDR2 is YSLEER in the germline V gene. CDR3 in DNA: TGCGCCAGCAGCCAAGCCCGGGGGAACTCTGGAAACACCATATATTTT. Protein sequence: CASSQARGNSGNTIYF.

The chain links TRBV29-1 to TRBJ2-2; D unresolved. The CDR3 is made up of 13 amino acids. Looked up from germline, CDR1 is SQVTM and CDR2 is ANQGSEA. Trimming removed 6 bases from V and 3 bases from J, with 11 bases in between. The CDR3 DNA sequence: TGCAGCGTATTCTGGGCCTACACCGGGGAGCTGTTTTTT. It translates to CSVFWAYTGELFF.

This clonotype showed up many times. The CDR3 sequence: CASSLARGRSSGNTIYF. The CDR3 DNA reads as TGTGCCAGCAGTTTAGCCCGGGGACGGAGCTCTGGAAACACCATATATTTT. The chain links TRBV12-3 or TRBV12-4 to TRBJ1-3; tentative D call: TRBD1 (5 bases). Trimming stripped 0 bases from V and 0 bases from J, with 12 bases between. The CDR3 has 17 amino acids.

V is TRBV7-8 and J is TRBJ2-3; D tentatively reads TRBD1 or TRBD2 (6 bases each). This CDR3 contains 15 residues. V dropped 1 base and J dropped 6 bases, with 14 bases sitting between them. Germline CDR1 and CDR2: SGHVS and FQNEAQ. CDR3 sequence reads: CASSLVRGRGDTQYF. CDR3 DNA sequence: TGTGCCAGCAGCTTAGTTCGGGGGCGCGGCGATACGCAGTATTTT. Combining the CDR3 with reference TRBV7-8 and TRBJ2-3 gives the whole variable domain GAGVSQSPRYKVAKRGQDVALRCDPISGHVSLFWYQQALGQGPEFLTYFQNEAQLDKSGLPSDRFFAERPEGSVSTLKIQRTQQEDSAVYLCASSLVRGRGDTQYFGPGTRLTVL.

The chain couples TRBV28 to TRBJ2-1; 9 bases map to TRBD1. The CDR3 runs to 14 residues. Germline-derived CDR1 and CDR2 are MDHEN and SYDVKM. V lost 0 bases, J lost 6 bases, and 0 bases stayed unmatched. In DNA form, the CDR3 reads TGTGCCAGCAGTTTATGGACAGGGGGCAATGAGCAGTTCTTC. Translating gives CASSLWTGGNEQFF.

CDR3 bases: TGTGCCAGCAGGGGACAGGACCTTGTAGCCAAAAACATTCAGTACTTC. Its translation: CASRGQDLVAKNIQYF. V usage is TRBV12-3 or TRBV12-4 and J usage is TRBJ2-4; 8 positions match TRBD1. V dropped 6 bases and J dropped 0; count of bases not matched to a gene: 7. The CDR3 has 16 residues.

The chain carries TRBV20-1 and TRBJ2-7; 11 bases line up with TRBD2. The V and J ends lost 1 base and 2 bases, in that order; junction bases with no gene match: 7. Germline assignment: CDR1 DFQATT and CDR2 SNEGSKA (reference sequence). The CDR3 sequence is 16 residues long. The CDR3 DNA is TGCAGTGCTAGAGTGTTGGGGACTAGCGGACCCTACGAGCAGTACTTC. Translating it yields CSARVLGTSGPYEQYF.

The chain employs TRBV24-1 and TRBJ2-2; weak D call: TRBD1 (6 bases). The ends were cut back, 5 bases at V and 5 bases at J, with 11 bases in the middle. CDR1 and CDR2 from the germline V gene are KGHDR and SFDVKD. CDR3 length: 14 residues. CDR3 coding DNA: TGTGCCACCAGTGGTGTCCAGGGGACCGGGGAGCTGTTTTTT. Protein: CATSGVQGTGELFF.

This clonotype was picked up many times. This sequence joins TRBV3-1 and TRBJ1-3; D may be TRBD1 (6 bases). CDR3 length equals 13 residues. Germline loops: CDR1 LGHDT, CDR2 YNNKEL (reference sequence). V was pared by 4 bases and J by 7 bases, with 11 bases between. The CDR3 sequence is CASSPVGANTIYF. The CDR3 nucleotides read TGTGCCAGCAGCCCGGTGGGGGCTAACACCATATATTTT. Drawing the rest from reference TRBV3-1 and TRBJ1-3, the complete variable domain is DTAVSQTPKYLVTQMGNDKSIKCEQNLGHDTMYWYKQDSKKFLKIMFSYNNKELIINETVPNRFSPKSPDKAHLNLHINSLELGDSAVYFCASSPVGANTIYFGEGSWLTVV.

Only a few counts were recorded for this clonotype. A much larger clone is a single base away; this may be a read error. This chain uses TRBV28 with TRBJ2-1; TRBD2 agrees at 7 bases. Germline V gene data show CDR1 as MDHEN and CDR2 as SYDVKM. This CDR3 comprises 13 residues. Here the CDR3 DNA reads TGTGCCAGCAGTTTCGGGAGGAACAATGAGCAGTCCTTC. As protein: CASSFGRNNEQSF.

In DNA form, the CDR3 reads TGTGCCAGCAGTACCCTGTTTGTCGGCTCCTACAATGAGCAGTTCTTC. Residues: CASSTLFVGSYNEQFF. The V gene is TRBV12-3 or TRBV12-4, the J gene TRBJ2-1; no definite D call. V was clipped by 5 bases and J by 0 bases, with 14 bases between them. There are 16 residues in the CDR3.